The TCR beta chain described here comes from a study of T cells of healthy individuals. TCRdb ran MiXCR on the 5' RACE reads and lists one entry per CDR3 protein. Here the sample spans 90,000 to 100,000 distinct CDR3 sequences, approximately 15% being singletons. The CDR3 spans 13 residues. Trimming stripped 2 bases from V and 2 bases from J, with 4 bases between. The germline gives CDR1 LGHNT, CDR2 FRNRAP. This clonotype was detected many times. The sequence was collected from a human donor in good health. The chain links TRBV12-5 to TRBJ1-3; D unclear. Here the CDR3 DNA reads TGTGCTAGTGGTTTGACAGCTGGAAACACCATATATTTT. Encoded protein: CASGLTAGNTIYF.